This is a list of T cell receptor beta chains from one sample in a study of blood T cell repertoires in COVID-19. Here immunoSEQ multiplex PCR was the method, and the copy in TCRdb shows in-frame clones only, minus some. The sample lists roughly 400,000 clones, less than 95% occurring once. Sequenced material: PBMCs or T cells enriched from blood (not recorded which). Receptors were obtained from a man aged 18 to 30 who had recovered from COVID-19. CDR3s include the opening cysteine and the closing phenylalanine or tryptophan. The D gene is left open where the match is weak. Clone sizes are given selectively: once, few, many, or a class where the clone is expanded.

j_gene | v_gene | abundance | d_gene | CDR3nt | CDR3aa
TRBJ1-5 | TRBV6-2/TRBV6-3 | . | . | TGTGCCAGCAGTTACTCGCGCGGAGCTAGCAATCAGCCCCAGCATTTT | CASSYSRGASNQPQHF
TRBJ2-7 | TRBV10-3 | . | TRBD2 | TGTGCCACGGGACGACTAGCGGGAGAGGCGTACGAGCAGTACTTC | CATGRLAGEAYEQYF
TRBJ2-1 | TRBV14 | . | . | TGTGCCAGCAGCCAACCGGTTGGCAGGGGTTCCTACAATGAGCAGTTCTTC | CASSQPVGRGSYNEQFF
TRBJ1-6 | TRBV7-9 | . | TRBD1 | TGTGCCAGCAGCCGTAGACAGGGCCCCTATAATTCACCCCTCCACTTT | CASSRRQGPYNSPLHF
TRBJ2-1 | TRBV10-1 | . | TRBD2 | TGCGCCAGCAGTGAACGGGGGGGCCGTAATGAGCAGTTCTTC | CASSERGGRNEQFF
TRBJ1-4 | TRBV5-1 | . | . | TGCGCCAGCAGCCCAGAGGGCAGCGCTAATGAAAAACTGTTTTTT | CASSPEGSANEKLFF
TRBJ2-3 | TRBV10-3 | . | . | TGTGCCATCAGGGCCCCCCCGGAGACAGATACGCAGTATTTT | CAIRAPPETDTQYF
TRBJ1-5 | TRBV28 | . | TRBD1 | TGTGCCAGCAACATGGACAGGGGGAAGCCCCAGCATTTT | CASNMDRGKPQHF
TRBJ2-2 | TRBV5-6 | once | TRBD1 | TGTGCCAGCAGCCGGGACAGGCCTCTGAACACCGGGGAGCTGTTTTTT | CASSRDRPLNTGELFF
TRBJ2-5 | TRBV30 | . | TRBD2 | TGTGCCTGGAGTGTACCCTGGACTAGCGGCCAAGAGACCCAGTACTTC | CAWSVPWTSGQETQYF